The 23 T cell receptor beta chains below come from one sample, sequenced in a study of early T cells in non-severe SARS-CoV-2 infection. In TCRdb, the 5' RACE reads were re-called with MiXCR into one record per CDR3 protein. The data contain 65,000 to 70,000 distinct CDR3 sequences, approximately 12% of them seen just once; the ten biggest clones take up about 1.7%. Material for sequencing was whole blood. The receptors stem from an adult who was a healthcare worker with PCR-confirmed SARS-CoV-2 infection or an uninfected control (not recorded which).

This clonotype was seen a few times. The genes are TRBV11-2 and TRBJ1-1; possible D gene TRBD1, 5 bases. Germline CDR1 reads SGHAT; CDR2 reads FQNNGV. Trimming removed 7 bases from V and 5 bases from J, with 14 bases in between. The CDR3 has 13 residues. In DNA form, the CDR3 reads TGTGCCAGCACCCCGCCGGGGCGGACTGAAGCTTTCTTT. It codes for CASTPPGRTEAFF.

This clonotype showed up many times. The rearrangement uses TRBV11-1 and TRBJ2-7; D possibly corresponds to TRBD1 (6 bases). Germline V gene data show CDR1 as SGHAT and CDR2 as FQDESV (reference sequence). Trimming left V 1 base short and J 5 bases short, with 6 bases between. This CDR3 has 12 residues. This chain's CDR3 is CASSLDRDEQYF. The CDR3, as DNA: TGTGCCAGCAGCTTAGACAGGGACGAGCAGTACTTC.

This clonotype was detected ten times or more. The chain couples TRBV27 to TRBJ2-3; no clear D gene. Trimming pared 0 bases from V and 6 bases from J, leaving 10 bases between. The CDR3 is 14 amino acids. From germline, CDR1 is MNHEY and CDR2 SMNVEV (reference sequence). In DNA form, the CDR3 reads TGTGCCAGCAGTTTATCCCCCCGGCCCGATACGCAGTATTTT. As protein: CASSLSPRPDTQYF.

J is TRBJ1-1 and V is TRBV12-3 or TRBV12-4, with 7 nucleotides matching TRBD1. The junction had 7 bases not matched to a gene; V was cut back by 5 bases and J by 4 bases. The CDR3 runs 14 residues. CDR3 in DNA: TGTGCCAGCAGTATAAAATCAGGGGGCACTGAAGCTTTCTTT. Its protein is CASSIKSGGTEAFF.

This clonotype has a handful of counts. J is TRBJ2-7 and V is TRBV7-8; no clear D gene. The V gene lost 3 bases and the J gene lost 0 bases, with 18 bases spanning the gap. This CDR3 has 17 amino acids. The germline CDR1 and CDR2 sequences are SGHVS and FQNEAQ. The DNA for the CDR3 is TGTGCCAGCAGCTTTTTGGGCAGTAACCACCTCTCCTACGAGCAGTACTTC. Its protein product is CASSFLGSNHLSYEQYF.

In this sample, this clonotype turned up a few times. V and J are TRBV12-3 or TRBV12-4 and TRBJ1-2; tentative D call: TRBD1 (5 bases). This CDR3 has 13 amino acids. Trimming pared 5 bases from V and 0 bases from J, leaving 7 bases between. CDR3 region: CASSVRANYGYTF. As DNA, the CDR3 is TGTGCCAGCAGTGTCAGGGCTAACTATGGCTACACCTTC.

The gene calls are TRBV6-5 and TRBJ2-7; 7 bases line up with TRBD1. Looked up from germline, CDR1 is MNHEY and CDR2 is SVGAGI. The trim removed 6 bases at V and 6 bases at J, leaving 11 bases unmatched. This CDR3 is built from 14 residues. The CDR3 sequence: CASRLGTEYGEQYF. CDR3 sequence (DNA): TGTGCCAGCAGACTCGGGACAGAGTATGGCGAGCAGTACTTC.

This clonotype was seen more than once but under ten times. V usage is TRBV5-4 and J usage is TRBJ2-3; 8 positions agree with TRBD1. The length of the CDR3 is 16 residues. V dropped 4 bases and J dropped 1; count of bases not matched to a gene: 8. Germline CDR1 is SGHNT and CDR2 is YYREEE (reference sequence). DNA for the CDR3: TGTGCCAGCAGCCAAGGACAGGGTGAAGGCACAGATACGCAGTATTTT. This sequence encodes CASSQGQGEGTDTQYF.

The chain joins TRBV27 to TRBJ1-1, with unresolved D. The germline gives CDR1 MNHEY, CDR2 SMNVEV (reference sequence). V was trimmed by 5 bases and J by 1 base, leaving 14 bases between them. The CDR3 runs to 15 residues. The CDR3: CASSPAYVENTEAFF. The CDR3 DNA reads as TGTGCCAGCAGTCCCGCGTATGTAGAGAACACTGAAGCTTTCTTT.

This rearrangement joins TRBV5-1 to TRBJ2-2; TRBD2 matches 9 bases. The CDR3 sequence is 20 residues long. V lost 5 bases, J lost 0 bases, and 17 bases stayed unmatched. Per the germline V gene, CDR1 is SGHRS and CDR2 is YFSETQ. The CDR3 DNA sequence: TGCGCCAGCAGAAGAGGAGCTAGCGGGACAGTCACTTCGAACACCGGGGAGCTGTTTTTT. It encodes CASRRGASGTVTSNTGELFF.

V gene TRBV7-8 combines with J gene TRBJ1-1; perhaps TRBD1 as D (5 bases). The CDR3 sequence is 13 residues long. V dropped 1 base and J dropped 5 bases, with 8 bases sitting between them. Germline V gives CDR1 SGHVS, CDR2 FQNEAQ. The CDR3 loop is CASSLVWGTEAFF. DNA of the CDR3: TGTGCCAGCAGCTTAGTCTGGGGGACTGAAGCTTTCTTT.

This clonotype has more than one count but fewer than ten. The chain has TRBV2 and TRBJ1-4; D might be TRBD1 (6 bases). With 8 bases removed from V and 14 bases from J, the gap between germline ends came to 21 bases. Looked up from germline, CDR1 is SNHLY and CDR2 is FYNNEI. The CDR3 sequence is 13 residues long. CDR3 coding DNA: TGTGCCAGCGTTGGCGAATGGGGGCGAGGGCTGTTTTTT. This translates into CASVGEWGRGLFF.

The rearrangement joins TRBV7-2 to TRBJ2-4; D might be TRBD1 (5 bases). The J call may be faulty, since TRBJ2-5 better matches the DNA end. The CDR3 contains 15 residues. CDR1 and CDR2 from the germline V gene are SGHTA and FQGNSA. The CDR3 protein is CASSLIRPLQGTQYF. The CDR3 DNA follows: TGTGCCAGCAGCCTAATCCGGCCCCTTCAGGGGACCCAGTACTTC.

In its sample, this clonotype was seen a few times. The chain couples TRBV12-3 or TRBV12-4 to TRBJ1-1; TRBD1 might be the D (6 bases). The CDR3 is 14 residues long. The ends were cut back, 7 bases at V and 2 bases at J, with 14 bases in the middle. The CDR3 DNA sequence: TGTGCCAGCACCTTCAGGGGAACTAACACTGAAGCTTTCTTT. Protein product: CASTFRGTNTEAFF.

The table lists this clonotype with a few counts. The chain couples TRBV20-1 to TRBJ1-3; possible D gene TRBD1, 5 bases. The CDR3 is made up of 13 amino acids. V was trimmed by 6 bases and J by 0 bases, leaving 9 bases between them. Germline V lookup: CDR1 DFQATT, CDR2 SNEGSKA (reference sequence). Written as DNA, the CDR3 is TGCAGTGCCGGGGCCCCCTCTGGAAACACCATATATTTT. Its protein product is CSAGAPSGNTIYF.

This chain connects TRBV6-5 to TRBJ2-2, with 12 positions matching TRBD2. V dropped 7 bases and J dropped 1; count of bases not matched to a gene: 4. CDR3 size: 16 residues. The germline V gene encodes CDR1 MNHEY and CDR2 SVGAGI. CDR3 protein: CASTLAGGRNTGELFF. CDR3 nucleotide sequence: TGTGCCAGCACCCTAGCGGGGGGGCGGAACACCGGGGAGCTGTTTTTT.

The gene calls are TRBV10-2 and TRBJ1-1; maybe TRBD1 (5 bases). V was pared by 3 bases and J by 4 bases, with 12 bases between. In germline, CDR1 is WSHSY, CDR2 SAAADI. CDR3 length equals 14 residues. Here the CDR3 reads CASSDRAGATEAFF. The CDR3 DNA is TGCGCCAGCAGTGATCGGGCCGGGGCCACTGAAGCTTTCTTT.

The chain combines TRBV6-5 with TRBJ2-7, with TRBD2 identical over 10 bases. Germline-derived CDR1 and CDR2 are MNHEY and SVGAGI. J was trimmed by 0 bases and V by 5 bases; bases with no gene match: 4. The CDR3 extends over 15 amino acids. The CDR3 is CASSASGGSSYEQYF. The CDR3 nucleotides are TGTGCCAGCAGTGCTAGCGGGGGAAGCTCCTACGAGCAGTACTTC.

The chain employs TRBV6-1 and TRBJ1-6, with D unclear. The CDR3 is 15 residues long. Trimming took 4 bases from V and 0 from J, leaving 7 bases between them. Germline assignment: CDR1 MNHNS and CDR2 SASEGT. The CDR3 sequence is CASSGGISYNSPLHF. CDR3 bases: TGTGCCAGCAGTGGCGGTATCTCCTATAATTCACCCCTCCACTTT.

This clonotype was picked up a small number of times. This rearrangement joins TRBV3-1 to TRBJ1-2; 8 bases fit TRBD1. V was clipped by 5 bases and J by 7 bases; unmatched bases: 9. Germline V lookup: CDR1 LGHDT, CDR2 YNNKEL (reference sequence). The CDR3 has 14 amino acids. The CDR3 nucleotides are TGTGCCAGCAGCAAATCGACAGGGGTCGGTGGCTACACCTTC. Translating it yields CASSKSTGVGGYTF.

This clonotype was found a few times. This chain joins TRBV29-1 and TRBJ1-2; D is ambiguous. The CDR3 has 10 residues. The V gene lost 6 bases and the J gene lost 3 bases, with 5 bases spanning the gap. The germline gives CDR1 SQVTM, CDR2 ANQGSEA. CDR3 sequence: CSVRDYGYTF. The CDR3 DNA sequence: TGCAGCGTGCGGGACTATGGCTACACCTTC.

CDR3 nucleotides: TGCGCCAGCAGTGGCCATGACAGGGACTATGGCTACACCTTC. It yields the protein CASSGHDRDYGYTF. The genes are TRBV10-2 and TRBJ1-2, with 7 bases aligning to TRBD1. V lost 4 bases to trimming and J lost 3 bases; unmatched junction nucleotides: 5. CDR3 length: 14 residues. Germline V CDR1 and CDR2: WSHSY, SAAADI.

The V and J genes are TRBV5-6 and TRBJ2-3; D could derive from TRBD1 or TRBD2 (5 bases each). Trimming pared 2 bases from V and 2 bases from J, leaving 6 bases between. The germline gives CDR1 SGHDT, CDR2 YYEEEE. This CDR3 region has 13 residues. Written as DNA, the CDR3 is TGTGCCAGCAGCTTCGGGGCCACAGATACGCAGTATTTT. Protein: CASSFGATDTQYF.